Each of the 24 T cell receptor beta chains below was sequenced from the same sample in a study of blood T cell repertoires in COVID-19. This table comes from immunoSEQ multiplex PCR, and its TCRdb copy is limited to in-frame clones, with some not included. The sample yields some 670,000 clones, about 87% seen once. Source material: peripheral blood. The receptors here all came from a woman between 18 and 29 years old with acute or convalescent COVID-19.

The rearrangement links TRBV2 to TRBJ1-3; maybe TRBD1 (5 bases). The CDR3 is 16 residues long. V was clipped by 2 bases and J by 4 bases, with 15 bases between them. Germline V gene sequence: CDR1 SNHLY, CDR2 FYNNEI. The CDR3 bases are TGTGCCAGCAGTGAAAGGGGTGGGCGTCCGGGAAACACCATATATTTT. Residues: CASSERGGRPGNTIYF.

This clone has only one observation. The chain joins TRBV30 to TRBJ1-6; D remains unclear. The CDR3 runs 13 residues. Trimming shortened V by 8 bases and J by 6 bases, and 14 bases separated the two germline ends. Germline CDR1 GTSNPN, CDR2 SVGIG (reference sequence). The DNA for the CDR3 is TGTGCCCAAAGACGGGGATTTAATTCACCCCTCCACTTT. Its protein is CAQRRGFNSPLHF.

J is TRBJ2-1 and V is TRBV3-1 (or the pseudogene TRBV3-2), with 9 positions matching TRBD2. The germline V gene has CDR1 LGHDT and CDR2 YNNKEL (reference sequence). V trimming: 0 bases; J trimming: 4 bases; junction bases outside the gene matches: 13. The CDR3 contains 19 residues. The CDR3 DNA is TGTGCCAGCAGCCAAGAAAGCTCAGGGGTAGCGGGGGATTACAATGAGCAGTTCTTC. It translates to CASSQESSGVAGDYNEQFF.

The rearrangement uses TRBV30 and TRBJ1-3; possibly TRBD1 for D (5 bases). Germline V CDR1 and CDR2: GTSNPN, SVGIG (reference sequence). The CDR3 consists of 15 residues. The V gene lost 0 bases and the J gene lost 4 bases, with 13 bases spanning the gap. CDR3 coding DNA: TGTGCCTGGAGTGTACAAGGGAGGGGCGGAAACACCATATATTTT. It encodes CAWSVQGRGGNTIYF.

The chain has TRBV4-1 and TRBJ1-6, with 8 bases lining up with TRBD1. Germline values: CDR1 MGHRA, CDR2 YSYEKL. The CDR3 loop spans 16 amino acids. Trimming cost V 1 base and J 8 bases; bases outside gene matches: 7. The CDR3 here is CASSQVAGGLDSPLHF. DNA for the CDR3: TGCGCCAGCAGCCAAGTAGCAGGGGGCTTGGATTCACCCCTCCACTTT.

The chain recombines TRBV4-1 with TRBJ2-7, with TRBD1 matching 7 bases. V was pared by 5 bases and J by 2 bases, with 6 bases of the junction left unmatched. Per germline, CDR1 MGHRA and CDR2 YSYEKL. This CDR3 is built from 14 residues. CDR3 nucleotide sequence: TGCGCCAGCAGCATACGGGACAGTACCTACGAGCAGTACTTC. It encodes CASSIRDSTYEQYF.

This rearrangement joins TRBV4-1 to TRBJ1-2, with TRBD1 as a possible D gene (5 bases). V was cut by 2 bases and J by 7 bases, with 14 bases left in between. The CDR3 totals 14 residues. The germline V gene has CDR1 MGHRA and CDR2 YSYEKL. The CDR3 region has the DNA TGCGCCAGCAGCCAACCTCCCTTGGGGGGTGGCTACACCTTC. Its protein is CASSQPPLGGGYTF.

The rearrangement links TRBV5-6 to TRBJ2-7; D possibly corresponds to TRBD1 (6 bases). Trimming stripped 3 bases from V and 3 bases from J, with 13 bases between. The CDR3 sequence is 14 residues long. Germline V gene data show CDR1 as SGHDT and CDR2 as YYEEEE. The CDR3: CASSWATGSYEQYF. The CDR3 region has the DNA TGTGCCAGCAGCTGGGCGACAGGTAGCTACGAGCAGTACTTC.

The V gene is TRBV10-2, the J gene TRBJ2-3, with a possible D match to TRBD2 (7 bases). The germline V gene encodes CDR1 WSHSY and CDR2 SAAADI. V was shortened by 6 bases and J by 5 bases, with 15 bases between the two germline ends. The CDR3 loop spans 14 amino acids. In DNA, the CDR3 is TGCGCCAGCAGCATCGGGGGGCCGGGAGATACGCAGTATTTT. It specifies CASSIGGPGDTQYF.

CDR3 coding DNA: TGTGCCAGTAGTCACTGGGACACTCAGAACTATGGCTACACCTTC. As protein: CASSHWDTQNYGYTF. This rearrangement joins TRBV19 to TRBJ1-2; perhaps TRBD1 as D (6 bases). Germline CDR1 LNHDA, CDR2 SQIVND (reference sequence). Trimming pared 5 bases from V and 2 bases from J, leaving 15 bases between. The CDR3 contains 15 residues.

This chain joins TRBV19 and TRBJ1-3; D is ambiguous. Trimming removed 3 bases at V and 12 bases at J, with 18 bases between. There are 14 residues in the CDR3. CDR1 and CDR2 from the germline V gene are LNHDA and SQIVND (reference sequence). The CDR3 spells CASSILMTAPGIYF. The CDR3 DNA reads TGTGCCAGTAGTATTCTGATGACTGCTCCCGGCATATATTTT. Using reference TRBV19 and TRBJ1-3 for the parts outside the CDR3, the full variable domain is DGGITQSPKYLFRKEGQNVTLSCEQNLNHDAMYWYRQDPGQGLRLIYYSQIVNDFQKGDIAEGYSVSREKKESFPLTVTSAQKNPTAFYLCASSILMTAPGIYFGEGSWLTVV.

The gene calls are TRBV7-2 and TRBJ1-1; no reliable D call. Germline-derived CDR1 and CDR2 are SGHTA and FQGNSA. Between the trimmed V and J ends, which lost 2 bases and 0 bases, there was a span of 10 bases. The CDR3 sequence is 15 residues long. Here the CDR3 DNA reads TGTGCCAGCAGCTTACGGGTGGGTCTGAACACTGAAGCTTTCTTT. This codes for CASSLRVGLNTEAFF.

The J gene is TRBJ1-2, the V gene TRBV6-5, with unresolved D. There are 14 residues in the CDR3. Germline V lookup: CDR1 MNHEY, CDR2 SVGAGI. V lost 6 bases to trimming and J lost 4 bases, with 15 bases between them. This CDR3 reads CASSPASGPYGYTF. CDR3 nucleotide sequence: TGTGCCAGCAGCCCCGCGTCGGGTCCCTATGGCTACACCTTC.

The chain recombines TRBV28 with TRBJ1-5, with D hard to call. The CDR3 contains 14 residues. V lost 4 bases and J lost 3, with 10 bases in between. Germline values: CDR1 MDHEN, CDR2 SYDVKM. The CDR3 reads CASSSTGFNQPQHF. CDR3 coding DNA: TGTGCCAGCAGTTCGACGGGATTCAATCAGCCCCAGCATTTT.

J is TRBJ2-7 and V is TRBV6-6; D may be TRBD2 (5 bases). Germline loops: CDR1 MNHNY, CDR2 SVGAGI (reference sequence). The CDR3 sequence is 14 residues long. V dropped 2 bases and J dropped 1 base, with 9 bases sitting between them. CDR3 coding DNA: TGTGCCAGCAGTTACCTCCAGCGGTCCTACGAGCAGTACTTC. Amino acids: CASSYLQRSYEQYF.

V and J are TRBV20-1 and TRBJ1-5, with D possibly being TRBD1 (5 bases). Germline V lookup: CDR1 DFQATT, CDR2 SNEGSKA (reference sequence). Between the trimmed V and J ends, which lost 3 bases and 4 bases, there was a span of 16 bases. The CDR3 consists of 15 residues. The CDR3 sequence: CSASKGPMMNQPQHF. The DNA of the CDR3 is TGCAGTGCTAGTAAGGGGCCAATGATGAATCAGCCCCAGCATTTT.

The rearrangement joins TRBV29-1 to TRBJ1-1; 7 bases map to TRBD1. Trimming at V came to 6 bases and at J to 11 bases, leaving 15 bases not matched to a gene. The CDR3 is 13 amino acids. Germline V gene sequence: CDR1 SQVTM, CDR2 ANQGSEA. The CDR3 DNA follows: TGCAGCGTGGGTGACAGGGCCCGACGCTGGGCTTTCTTT. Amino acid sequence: CSVGDRARRWAFF.

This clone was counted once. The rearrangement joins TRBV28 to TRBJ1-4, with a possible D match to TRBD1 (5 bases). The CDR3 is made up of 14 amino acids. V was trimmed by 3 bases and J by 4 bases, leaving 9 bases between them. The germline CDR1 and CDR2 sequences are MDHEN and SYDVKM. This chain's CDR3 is CASSLRQGNEKLFF. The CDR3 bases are TGTGCCAGCAGTTTGAGGCAGGGTAATGAAAAACTGTTTTTT.

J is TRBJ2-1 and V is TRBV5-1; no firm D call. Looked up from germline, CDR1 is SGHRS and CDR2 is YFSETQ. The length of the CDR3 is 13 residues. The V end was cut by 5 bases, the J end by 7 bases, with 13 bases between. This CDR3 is CASRGSQLNEQFF. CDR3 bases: TGCGCCAGCAGGGGCTCACAGCTGAATGAGCAGTTCTTC.

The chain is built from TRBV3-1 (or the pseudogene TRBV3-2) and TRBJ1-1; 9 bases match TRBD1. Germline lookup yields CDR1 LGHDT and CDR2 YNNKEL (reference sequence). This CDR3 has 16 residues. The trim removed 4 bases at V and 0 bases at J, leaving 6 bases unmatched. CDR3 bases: TGTGCCAGCAGCCTCACCGGGACAGGGTTGAACACTGAAGCTTTCTTT. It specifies CASSLTGTGLNTEAFF.

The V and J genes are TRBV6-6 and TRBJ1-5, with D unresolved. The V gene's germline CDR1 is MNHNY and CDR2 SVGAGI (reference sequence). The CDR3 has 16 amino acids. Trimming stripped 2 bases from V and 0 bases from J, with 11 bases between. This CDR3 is CASSYDAQVSNQPQHF. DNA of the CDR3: TGTGCCAGCAGTTACGACGCTCAGGTTAGCAATCAGCCCCAGCATTTT.

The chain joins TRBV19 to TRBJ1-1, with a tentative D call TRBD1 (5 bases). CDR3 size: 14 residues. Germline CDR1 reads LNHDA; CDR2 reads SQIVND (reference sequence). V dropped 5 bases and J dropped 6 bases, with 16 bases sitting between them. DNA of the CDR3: TGTGCCAGTAGTGGGTTTAGGGGAACGGCTGAAGCTTTCTTT. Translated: CASSGFRGTAEAFF.

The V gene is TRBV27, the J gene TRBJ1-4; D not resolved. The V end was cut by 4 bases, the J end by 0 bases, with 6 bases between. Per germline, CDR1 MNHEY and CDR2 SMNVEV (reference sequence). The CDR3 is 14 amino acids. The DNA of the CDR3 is TGTGCCAGCAGTTGGGGAGCAACTAATGAAAAACTGTTTTTT. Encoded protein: CASSWGATNEKLFF.

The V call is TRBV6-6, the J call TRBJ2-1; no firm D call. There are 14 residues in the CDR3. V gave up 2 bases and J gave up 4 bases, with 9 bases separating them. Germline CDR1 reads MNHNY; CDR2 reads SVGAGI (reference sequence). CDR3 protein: CASSYPSKYNEQFF. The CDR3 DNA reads TGTGCCAGCAGTTACCCCAGTAAATACAATGAGCAGTTCTTC.